Each of the 30 T cell receptor beta chains below was sequenced from the same sample in a study of T cell repertoires in cytomegalovirus infection. Using its own MiXCR run on the reads, TCRdb lists one record per CDR3 protein. Of some 480,000 distinct CDR3 sequences detected, 30% to 40% appear once; the ten largest clones hold roughly a sixth. For these receptors, no antigen is known. The sample here was cultured PBMCs, taken from culture after CMV antigen stimulation. The receptors here all came from a human donor in good health (CMV status not recorded). Some clones in this sample may be carry-over from other donors' samples.

This clonotype was seen repeatedly, ten times or more. The chain recombines TRBV12-3 or TRBV12-4 with TRBJ2-3; D is tentatively TRBD1 or TRBD2 (5 bases each). V was trimmed by 10 bases and J by 5 bases, leaving 19 bases between them. CDR3 length equals 14 residues. The CDR3 DNA sequence: TGTGCCACCCTACGAGCGGAGCAGGGAGATACGCAGTATTTT. This translates into CATLRAEQGDTQYF.

The J gene is TRBJ2-7, the V gene TRBV5-3; D might be TRBD1 or TRBD2, each matching 6 bases. TRBV5-3 is noted as an ORF with a role that remains uncertain. V lost 8 bases to trimming and J lost 3 bases, with 24 bases between them. This CDR3 region has 16 residues. CDR3 DNA sequence: TGTGCCAGCAGCCTAGGAGACGGGGGCGGAAGCTACGAGCAGTACTTC. Its protein is CASSLGDGGGSYEQYF.

The J gene is TRBJ2-3, the V gene TRBV7-2; D not resolved. The CDR3 has 14 amino acids. Germline CDR1 reads SGHTA; CDR2 reads FQGNSA. Trimming cost V 7 bases and J 4 bases, with 15 bases left between them. DNA of the CDR3: TGTGCCAGCACCGACGACATTTTTCCAGATACGCAGTATTTT. Protein sequence: CASTDDIFPDTQYF.

This clonotype was observed a handful of times. This CDR3 is CSAPTSGGYNEQFF. Written as DNA, the CDR3 is TGCAGTGCCCCGACTAGCGGAGGTTACAATGAGCAGTTCTTC. This chain joins TRBV20-1 and TRBJ2-1, with 9 bases aligning to TRBD2. The CDR3 loop spans 14 amino acids. The germline gives CDR1 DFQATT, CDR2 SNEGSKA (reference sequence). V gave up 6 bases and J gave up 4 bases; unmatched junction bases: 7.

The chain employs TRBV6-2 or TRBV6-3 and TRBJ2-7; TRBD2 matches at 10 bases. The germline CDR1 and CDR2 sequences are MNHEY and SVGEGT. V was pared by 2 bases and J by 1 base, with 2 bases of the junction left unmatched. There are 15 residues in the CDR3. The CDR3 DNA is TGTGCCAGCAGTTACGGACTAGCGGCTTCCTACGAGCAGTACGTC. Encoded protein: CASSYGLAASYEQYV.

The chain couples TRBV19 to TRBJ2-3; D uncertain. This CDR3 contains 14 residues. Germline V gene lookup returns CDR1 LNHDA and CDR2 SQIVND (reference sequence). Deletions cut 7 bases from V and 0 bases from J, with 11 bases between. CDR3 DNA: TGTGCCAGTATGGTAGGGCCTAGCACAGATACGCAGTATTTT. Amino acid sequence: CASMVGPSTDTQYF.

In its sample, this clonotype was seen a few times. This chain joins TRBV4-1 and TRBJ2-3; 10 bases are a match to TRBD2. Germline assignment: CDR1 MGHRA and CDR2 YSYEKL. The CDR3 is 16 amino acids. V shed 6 bases and J 0 bases; nucleotides not matched to a gene: 6. In DNA, the CDR3 is TGCGCCAGCAGTTACGAACTAGCGGGGAGCACAGATACGCAGTATTTT. Amino acid sequence: CASSYELAGSTDTQYF.

This clonotype came up a few times. The rearrangement links TRBV28 to TRBJ2-1; 9 bases align to TRBD2. The germline V gene has CDR1 MDHEN and CDR2 SYDVKM. V gave up 7 bases and J gave up 2 bases; unmatched junction bases: 3. This CDR3 is 14 amino acids long. CDR3: CASTLAGAYNEQFF. The CDR3 bases are TGTGCCAGCACCTTAGCGGGGGCCTACAATGAGCAGTTCTTC.

In its sample, this clonotype was seen many times. The rearrangement joins TRBV7-2 to TRBJ2-7; TRBD2 agrees at 7 bases. Trimming took 3 bases from V and 2 from J; bases not matched to a gene: 7. The germline V gene has CDR1 SGHTA and CDR2 FQGNSA. The CDR3 is 15 residues long. The CDR3 spells CASSLGPSGTYEQYF. CDR3 in DNA: TGTGCCAGCAGCTTGGGCCCTAGCGGTACCTACGAGCAGTACTTC.

The chain combines TRBV11-2 with TRBJ1-5; a possible D gene is TRBD1 (6 bases). Germline CDR1 reads SGHAT; CDR2 reads FQNNGV. The germline V and J ends were trimmed by 1 base and 5 bases, with 9 bases remaining between them. CDR3 size: 14 residues. CDR3 bases: TGTGCCAGCAGCTTAGGAGGGGGGCATCAGCCCCAGCATTTT. As protein: CASSLGGGHQPQHF.

This clonotype occurred many times. This chain uses TRBV2 with TRBJ2-2, with a weak D call TRBD1 (6 bases). The length of the CDR3 is 13 residues. Germline CDR1 and CDR2: SNHLY and FYNNEI. V lost 5 bases and J 6 bases, leaving 10 bases between the germline ends. Written as DNA, the CDR3 is TGTGCCAGCAGTATCAGGGGATCCGGGGAGCTGTTTTTT. This sequence encodes CASSIRGSGELFF.

The chain couples TRBV6-2 or TRBV6-3 to TRBJ2-7; TRBD1 matches at 8 bases. This CDR3 region has 16 residues. The V and J ends lost 2 bases and 4 bases, in that order; junction bases with no gene match: 10. Germline values: CDR1 MNHEY, CDR2 SVGEGT. The CDR3 coding sequence is TGTGCCAGCAGTTACCCGAGACAGGGGAGCTTTTACGAGCAGTACGTC. Translating gives CASSYPRQGSFYEQYV.

The rearrangement uses TRBV6-1 and TRBJ2-3, with D perhaps TRBD2 (5 bases). This CDR3 has 14 amino acids. CDR1 is MNHNS, CDR2 SASEGT, per germline. The V end lost 4 bases, the J end lost 4 bases, and 12 bases lay between the germline ends. The CDR3 nucleotides read TGTGCCAGCAGTGTCCTAGCCTATGCAGATACGCAGTATTTT. Encoded protein: CASSVLAYADTQYF.

The CDR3 loop is CASSLLVGLQQYV. Here the CDR3 DNA reads TGTGCCAGCAGCTTATTGGTGGGGTTACAGCAGTACGTC. This sequence joins TRBV7-9 and TRBJ2-7; D unresolved. Trimming took off 2 bases at V and 8 bases at J, with 13 bases between the two ends. This CDR3 spans 13 amino acids. Per germline, CDR1 SEHNR and CDR2 FQNEAQ (reference sequence).

In its sample, this clonotype was seen a few times. The rearrangement uses TRBV6-5 and TRBJ1-1; D gene uncertain. The CDR3 loop spans 14 amino acids. Germline V lookup: CDR1 MNHEY, CDR2 SVGAGI. Trimming removed 0 bases from V and 4 bases from J, with 9 bases in between. The DNA of the CDR3 is TGTGCCAGCAGTTACTCGATGTTGACCACTGAAGCTTTCTTT. Protein product: CASSYSMLTTEAFF.

V and J are TRBV10-3 and TRBJ1-2; 8 bases agree with TRBD1. Germline V gene sequence: CDR1 ENHRY, CDR2 SYGVKD. V shed 0 bases, J shed 4 bases, and the junction held 4 bases outside the gene matches. This CDR3 has 15 residues. The chain's CDR3 is CAISESSDRGYGYTF. The CDR3 DNA is TGTGCCATCAGTGAGTCGTCTGACAGGGGCTATGGCTACACCTTC.

The chain employs TRBV5-1 and TRBJ2-3, with TRBD2 matching 7 bases. CDR3 length: 15 residues. V trimming: 3 bases; J trimming: 0 bases; junction bases outside the gene matches: 4. Germline V gives CDR1 SGHRS, CDR2 YFSETQ. In DNA, the CDR3 is TGCGCCAGCAGCTCGGGACTACCTAGCACAGATACGCAGTATTTT. Protein: CASSSGLPSTDTQYF.

The chain combines TRBV5-4 with TRBJ1-1, with D maybe TRBD1 (5 bases). The CDR3 is made up of 16 amino acids. CDR1 is SGHNT, CDR2 YYREEE, per germline (reference sequence). V lost 0 bases and J 3 bases, leaving 15 bases between the germline ends. The CDR3 DNA follows: TGTGCCAGCAGCTTGGTATCTGGGGGACGGGACACTGAAGCTTTCTTT. This sequence encodes CASSLVSGGRDTEAFF.

CDR3 region: CASSHRGEEQPQHF. For the CDR3, the DNA is TGTGCCAGTAGCCATCGGGGGGAAGAACAGCCCCAGCATTTT. This sequence joins TRBV19 and TRBJ1-5, with TRBD1 as a possible D gene (5 bases). The germline V gene has CDR1 LNHDA and CDR2 SQIVND (reference sequence). V gave up 6 bases and J gave up 7 bases, with 16 bases separating them. The CDR3 runs to 14 residues.

The chain uses TRBV28 and TRBJ2-5, with 10 bases matching TRBD2. The CDR3 covers 19 residues. Germline CDR1 MDHEN, CDR2 SYDVKM. The ends lost 6 bases at V and 0 bases at J; junction bases unmatched: 16. The CDR3 region is CASSPIPRVLAGYQETQYF. The CDR3 bases are TGTGCCAGCAGCCCCATCCCGAGGGTACTAGCGGGGTACCAAGAGACCCAGTACTTC.

This chain links TRBV19 with TRBJ1-2; D is unresolved. Deletions cut 3 bases from V and 8 bases from J, with 16 bases between. Germline CDR1 reads LNHDA; CDR2 reads SQIVND (reference sequence). The CDR3 runs to 14 residues. The CDR3 region is CASSMTQTTGGYTF. In DNA form, the CDR3 reads TGTGCCAGTAGTATGACCCAAACCACGGGCGGCTACACCTTC.

The V gene is TRBV15, the J gene TRBJ1-3, with D unclear. The CDR3 has 16 residues. Germline V gives CDR1 LNHNV, CDR2 YYDKDF (reference sequence). V lost 1 base to trimming and J lost 0 bases, with 10 bases between them. CDR3 in DNA: TGTGCCACCAGCAGAGTCTCGGAGAGCTCTGGAAACACCATATATTTT. As protein: CATSRVSESSGNTIYF.

This clonotype was detected once. The J gene is TRBJ1-5, the V gene TRBV27; a weak D match, TRBD1 (5 bases). The V gene lost 0 bases and the J gene lost 0 bases, with 15 bases spanning the gap. CDR3 length: 18 residues. Germline values: CDR1 MNHEY, CDR2 SMNVEV (reference sequence). DNA of the CDR3: TGTGCCAGCAGTTTATCGTCGGGCGGGGCAGATAGCAATCAGCCCCAGCATTTT. Residues: CASSLSSGGADSNQPQHF.

The chain is built from TRBV4-1 and TRBJ2-3; possible D gene TRBD2, 5 bases. Trimming took 7 bases from V and 2 from J, leaving 16 bases between them. CDR1 MGHRA and CDR2 YSYEKL come from the germline V gene. The CDR3 loop spans 15 amino acids. DNA of the CDR3: TGCGCCAGCAAACCAAACCAGCGGTACACAGATACGCAGTATTTT. Translation gives CASKPNQRYTDTQYF.

This clonotype has ten or more counts. V usage is TRBV11-1 and J usage is TRBJ2-5, with D perhaps TRBD1 (5 bases). V gave up 5 bases and J gave up 2 bases, with 6 bases separating them. The CDR3 is made up of 12 amino acids. CDR1 is SGHAT and CDR2 is FQDESV in the germline V gene (reference sequence). Here the CDR3 reads CASSRQQETQYF. CDR3 coding DNA: TGTGCCAGCAGCCGACAGCAAGAGACCCAGTACTTC.

This clonotype was seen at least ten times. The chain recombines TRBV7-2 with TRBJ1-1; maybe TRBD1 (6 bases). CDR3 length equals 16 residues. The germline V gene has CDR1 SGHTA and CDR2 FQGNSA. V shed 2 bases and J shed 5 bases, with 18 bases lying between them. Here the CDR3 DNA reads TGTGCCAGCAGCTTAAGCCCCCCGGGGGCTGGTACTGAAGCTTTCTTT. This codes for CASSLSPPGAGTEAFF.

The genes are TRBV11-3 and TRBJ1-1, with TRBD1 matching 7 bases. The CDR3 runs to 15 residues. Germline-derived CDR1 and CDR2 are SGHNT and YENEEA. V lost 5 bases and J lost 4; bases outside the gene matches: 10. The CDR3 coding sequence is TGTGCCAGCAGCCGAGACAGGGTTATTGGCACTGAAGCTTTCTTT. Its translation: CASSRDRVIGTEAFF.

This clonotype was seen only a few times. The chain joins TRBV6-6 to TRBJ2-1, with 9 bases that match TRBD2. The CDR3 is 18 amino acids. The germline V gene encodes CDR1 MNHNY and CDR2 SVGAGI (reference sequence). With 6 bases clipped from V and 7 bases from J, the junction kept 19 bases outside the gene matches. The CDR3 here is CASRDPTALAGVDNEQFF. For the CDR3, the DNA is TGTGCCAGCAGAGACCCTACAGCCTTAGCGGGAGTAGATAATGAGCAGTTCTTC.

This clonotype was detected only a few times. J is TRBJ1-2 and V is TRBV7-6, with unresolved D. The CDR3 spans 14 residues. Germline CDR1 is SGHVS and CDR2 is FNYEAQ. Trimming shortened V by 5 bases and J by 2 bases, and 12 bases separated the two germline ends. The CDR3 here is CASSPTRKNYGYTF. The DNA for the CDR3 is TGTGCCAGCAGCCCCACCCGTAAAAACTATGGCTACACCTTC. Supplemented by reference TRBV7-6 and TRBJ1-2, the full variable domain reads GAGVSQSPRYKVTKRGQDVALRCDPISGHVSLYWYRQALGQGPEFLTYFNYEAQQDKSGLPNDRFSAERPEGSISTLTIQRTEQRDSAMYRCASSPTRKNYGYTFGSGTRLTVV.

This clonotype has just a few counts. CDR3 nucleotide sequence: TGTGCCATCAGTGAGTCGACTAGCGGGACCTACGAGCAGTACTTC. Translated, it gives CAISESTSGTYEQYF. The chain couples TRBV10-3 to TRBJ2-7; 11 bases match TRBD2. The CDR3 is 15 residues long. With 0 bases clipped from V and 2 bases from J, the junction kept 0 bases outside the gene matches. Germline lookup yields CDR1 ENHRY and CDR2 SYGVKD.